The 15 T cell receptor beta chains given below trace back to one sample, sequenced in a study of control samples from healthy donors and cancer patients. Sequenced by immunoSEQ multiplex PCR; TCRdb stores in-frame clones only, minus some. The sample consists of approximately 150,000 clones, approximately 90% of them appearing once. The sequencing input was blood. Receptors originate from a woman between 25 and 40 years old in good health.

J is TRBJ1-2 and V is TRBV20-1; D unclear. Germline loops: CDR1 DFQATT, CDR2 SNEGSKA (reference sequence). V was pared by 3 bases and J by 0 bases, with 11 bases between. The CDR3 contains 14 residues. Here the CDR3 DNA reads TGCAGTGCTAGTGCATTGACAACTAACTATGGCTACACCTTC. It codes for CSASALTTNYGYTF.

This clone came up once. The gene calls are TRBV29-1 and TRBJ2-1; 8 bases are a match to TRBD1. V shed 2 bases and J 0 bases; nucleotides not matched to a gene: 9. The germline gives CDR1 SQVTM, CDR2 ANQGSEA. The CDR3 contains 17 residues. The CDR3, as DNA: TGCAGCGTTGAATGGACAGGGCACCGCTTCTCCTACAATGAGCAGTTCTTC. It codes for CSVEWTGHRFSYNEQFF.

CDR3 region: CSASGTSGSWSGANVLTF. CDR3 nucleotides: TGCAGTGCTAGTGGGACTAGCGGGAGCTGGAGTGGGGCCAACGTCCTGACTTTC. This chain links TRBV20-1 with TRBJ2-6; 14 bases match TRBD2. Trimming at V came to 3 bases and at J to 3 bases, leaving 7 bases not matched to a gene. This CDR3 region has 18 residues. Germline values: CDR1 DFQATT, CDR2 SNEGSKA (reference sequence).

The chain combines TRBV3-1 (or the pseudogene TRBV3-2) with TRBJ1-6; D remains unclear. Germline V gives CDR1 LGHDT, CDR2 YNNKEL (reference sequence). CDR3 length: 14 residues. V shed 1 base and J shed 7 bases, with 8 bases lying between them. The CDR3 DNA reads TGTGCCAGCAGCCAAGTAGGCCTGAATTCACCCCTCCACTTT. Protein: CASSQVGLNSPLHF.

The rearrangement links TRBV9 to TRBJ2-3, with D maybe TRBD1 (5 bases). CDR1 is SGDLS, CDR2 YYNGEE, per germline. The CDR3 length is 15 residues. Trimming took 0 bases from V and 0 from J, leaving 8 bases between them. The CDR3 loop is CASSVGGASTDTQYF. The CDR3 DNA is TGTGCCAGCAGCGTAGGTGGGGCTAGCACAGATACGCAGTATTTT.

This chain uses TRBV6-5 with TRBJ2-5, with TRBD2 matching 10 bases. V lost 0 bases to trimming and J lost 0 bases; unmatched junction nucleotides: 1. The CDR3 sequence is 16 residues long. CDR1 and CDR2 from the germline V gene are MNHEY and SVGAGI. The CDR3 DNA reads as TGTGCCAGCAGTTACTCGACTAGCGGGTACCAAGAGACCCAGTACTTC. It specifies CASSYSTSGYQETQYF.

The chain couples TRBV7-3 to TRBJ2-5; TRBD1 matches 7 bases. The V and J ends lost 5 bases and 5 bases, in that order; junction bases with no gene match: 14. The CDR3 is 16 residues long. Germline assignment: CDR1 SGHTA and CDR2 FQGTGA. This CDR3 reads CASSPQPDARGETQYF. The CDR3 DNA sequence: TGTGCCAGCAGCCCCCAACCCGACGCCAGGGGGGAGACCCAGTACTTC.

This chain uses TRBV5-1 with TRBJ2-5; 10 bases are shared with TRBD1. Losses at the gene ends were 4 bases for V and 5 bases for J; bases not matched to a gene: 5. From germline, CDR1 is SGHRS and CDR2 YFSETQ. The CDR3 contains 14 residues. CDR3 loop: CASSPTGGVETQYF. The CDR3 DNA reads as TGCGCCAGCAGCCCGACAGGGGGCGTTGAGACCCAGTACTTC.

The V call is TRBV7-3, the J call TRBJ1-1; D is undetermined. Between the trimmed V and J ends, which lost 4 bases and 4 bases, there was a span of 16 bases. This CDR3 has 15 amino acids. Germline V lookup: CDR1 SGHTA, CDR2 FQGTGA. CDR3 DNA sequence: TGTGCCAGCAGCTCAAACCTAGACCCAACCACTGAAGCTTTCTTT. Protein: CASSSNLDPTTEAFF.

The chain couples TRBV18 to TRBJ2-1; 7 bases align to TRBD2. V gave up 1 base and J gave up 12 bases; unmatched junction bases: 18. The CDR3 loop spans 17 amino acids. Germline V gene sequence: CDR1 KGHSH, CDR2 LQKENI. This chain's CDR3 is CASSPRHGTTFPDWQFF. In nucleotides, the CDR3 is TGTGCCAGCTCACCACGCCACGGGACTACGTTCCCAGATTGGCAGTTCTTC.

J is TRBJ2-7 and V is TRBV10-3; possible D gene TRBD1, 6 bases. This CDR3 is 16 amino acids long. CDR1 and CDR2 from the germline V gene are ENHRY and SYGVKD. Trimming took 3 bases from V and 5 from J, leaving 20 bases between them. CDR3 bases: TGTGCCATCAGTGACCCCGGGCAGGGGTGGTTTAACGAGCAGTACTTC. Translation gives CAISDPGQGWFNEQYF.

The CDR3 protein is CASSQLGTIPIDEQYF. The CDR3 region has the DNA TGCGCCAGCAGCCAGCTGGGAACTATTCCCATCGACGAGCAGTACTTC. V usage is TRBV4-1 and J usage is TRBJ2-7; D not resolved. This CDR3 is 16 amino acids long. With 3 bases removed from V and 5 bases from J, the gap between germline ends came to 20 bases. Germline V gene sequence: CDR1 MGHRA, CDR2 YSYEKL.

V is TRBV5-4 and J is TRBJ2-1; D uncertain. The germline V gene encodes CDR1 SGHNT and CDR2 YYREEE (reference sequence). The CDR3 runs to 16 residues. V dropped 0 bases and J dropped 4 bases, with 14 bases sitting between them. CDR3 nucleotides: TGTGCCAGCAGCTTGGCCGGTAGGCGAATTTACAATGAGCAGTTCTTC. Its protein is CASSLAGRRIYNEQFF.

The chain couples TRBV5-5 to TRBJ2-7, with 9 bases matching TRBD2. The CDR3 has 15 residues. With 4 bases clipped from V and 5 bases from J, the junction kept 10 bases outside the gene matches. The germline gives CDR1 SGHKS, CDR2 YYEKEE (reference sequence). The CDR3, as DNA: TGTGCCAGCAGCACTACCGGGACTAGCTTAGACGAGCAGTACTTC. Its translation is CASSTTGTSLDEQYF. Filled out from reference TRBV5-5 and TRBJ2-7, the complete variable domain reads DAGVTQSPTHLIKTRGQQVTLRCSPISGHKSVSWYQQVLGQGPQFIFQYYEKEERGRGNFPDRFSARQFPNYSSELNVNALLLGDSALYLCASSTTGTSLDEQYFGPGTRLTVT.

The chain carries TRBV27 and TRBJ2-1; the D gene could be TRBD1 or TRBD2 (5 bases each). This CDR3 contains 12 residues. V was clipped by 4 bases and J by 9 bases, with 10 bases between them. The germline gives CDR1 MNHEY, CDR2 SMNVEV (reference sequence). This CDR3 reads CASSYWGTEQFF. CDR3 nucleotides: TGTGCCAGCAGTTATTGGGGGACTGAGCAGTTCTTC.